Sequencing of this TCR beta chain was carried out in a study of early T cells in non-severe SARS-CoV-2 infection. Unique molecular identifiers were attached to individual cDNA molecules. MiXCR, applied by TCRdb to the 5' RACE reads, yields one record per CDR3 protein. This table has about 50,000 distinct CDR3 sequences, less than 9.5% appearing once. CDR1 is SGHDT, CDR2 YYEEEE, per germline. Germline trimming cut 4 bases from V and 13 bases from J; bases unmatched to any gene: 19. The CDR3 consists of 15 residues. The input for sequencing was whole blood, taken at baseline. This chain uses TRBV5-6 with TRBJ2-5; 7 nucleotides align to TRBD1. This receptor was obtained from an adult who was a healthcare worker with PCR-confirmed SARS-CoV-2 infection or an uninfected control (not recorded which). The CDR3 here is CASSATGARLSARYF. CDR3 in DNA: TGTGCCAGCAGCGCCACAGGGGCTCGACTGTCGGCCCGGTACTTC.